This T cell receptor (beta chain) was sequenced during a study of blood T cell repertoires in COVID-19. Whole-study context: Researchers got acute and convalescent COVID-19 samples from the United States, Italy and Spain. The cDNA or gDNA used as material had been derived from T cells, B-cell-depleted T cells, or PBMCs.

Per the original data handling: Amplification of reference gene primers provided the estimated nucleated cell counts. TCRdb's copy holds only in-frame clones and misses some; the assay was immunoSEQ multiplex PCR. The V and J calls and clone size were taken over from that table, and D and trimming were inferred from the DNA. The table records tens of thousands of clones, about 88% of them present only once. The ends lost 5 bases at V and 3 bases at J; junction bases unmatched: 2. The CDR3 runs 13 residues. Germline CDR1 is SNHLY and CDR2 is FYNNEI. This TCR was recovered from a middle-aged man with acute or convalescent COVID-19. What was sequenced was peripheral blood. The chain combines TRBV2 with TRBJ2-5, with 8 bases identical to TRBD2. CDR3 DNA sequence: TGTGCCAGCAGTCGAGCGGGGGAAGAGACCCAGTACTTC. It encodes CASSRAGEETQYF.